Listed here are 27 T cell receptor beta chains from one sample, sequenced in a study of blood T cell repertoires in COVID-19. The repertoire was sequenced with immunoSEQ multiplex PCR; TCRdb's copy has only in-frame clones and lacks some. The table lists over 100,000 clones, over 60% of them singletons. Sequenced input: peripheral blood. These receptors came from a woman older than 75 with acute or convalescent COVID-19.

This clone was counted a few times. The chain employs TRBV30 and TRBJ1-2; D is perhaps TRBD1 (6 bases). The V end was cut by 2 bases, the J end by 4 bases, with 29 bases between. The CDR3 extends over 19 amino acids. The germline gives CDR1 GTSNPN, CDR2 SVGIG (reference sequence). CDR3: CAWSPPGGIGGRWRYGYTF. The CDR3 nucleotides are TGTGCCTGGAGTCCCCCCGGGGGGATAGGGGGACGGTGGCGCTATGGCTACACCTTC.

The V call is TRBV15, the J call TRBJ1-1, with 10 bases fitting TRBD1. The germline V gene encodes CDR1 LNHNV and CDR2 YYDKDF (reference sequence). V dropped 3 bases and J dropped 5; count of bases not matched to a gene: 0. The CDR3 totals 13 residues. CDR3 protein: CATSRGQGTEAFF. DNA for the CDR3: TGTGCCACCAGCAGGGGACAGGGGACTGAAGCTTTCTTT.

The chain has TRBV4-2 and TRBJ2-6, with D maybe TRBD1 (5 bases). The germline V gene encodes CDR1 LGHNA and CDR2 YNFKEQ. The CDR3 covers 19 residues. Between the trimmed V and J ends, which lost 3 bases and 2 bases, there was a span of 20 bases. CDR3 loop: CASSHPLWTSTAGANVLTF. CDR3 coding DNA: TGTGCCAGCAGCCACCCGCTATGGACATCTACCGCTGGGGCCAACGTCCTGACTTTC.

The chain recombines TRBV19 with TRBJ1-5; no clear D. Trimming cost V 3 bases and J 1 base, with 16 bases left between them. CDR1 and CDR2 (germline): LNHDA, SQIVND (reference sequence). The CDR3 consists of 17 residues. CDR3 protein: CASSMRFGVGSNQPQHF. The CDR3 nucleotides read TGTGCCAGTAGTATGAGGTTCGGGGTAGGGAGCAATCAGCCCCAGCATTTT.

The V call is TRBV15, the J call TRBJ2-7; no clear D. The CDR3 contains 15 residues. Trimming shortened V by 0 bases and J by 3 bases, and 12 bases separated the two germline ends. Germline values: CDR1 LNHNV, CDR2 YYDKDF (reference sequence). CDR3 residues: CATSRDRVGNYEQYF. In nucleotides, the CDR3 is TGTGCCACCAGCAGAGATCGGGTAGGCAACTACGAGCAGTACTTC.

The gene calls are TRBV30 and TRBJ1-1; no reliable D call. The CDR3 sequence is 13 residues long. V lost 2 bases and J 5 bases, leaving 12 bases between the germline ends. Germline CDR1 GTSNPN, CDR2 SVGIG (reference sequence). The DNA of the CDR3 is TGTGCCTGGAGTCCCCTAGCGGGAACTGAAGCTTTCTTT. Its translation is CAWSPLAGTEAFF.

CDR3 in DNA: TGCGCCAGCAGCCAATATCACGGGAGGGCCCAGAATGAGCAGTTCTTC. It specifies CASSQYHGRAQNEQFF. The rearrangement uses TRBV4-3 and TRBJ2-1; TRBD2 matches 8 bases. Germline CDR1 reads LGHNA; CDR2 reads YSLEER. The CDR3 runs to 16 residues. V was pared by 2 bases and J by 7 bases, with 10 bases of the junction left unmatched.

This rearrangement joins TRBV6-5 to TRBJ2-4; no definite D call. CDR3 length: 12 amino acids. The V and J ends lost 4 bases and 9 bases respectively, with 10 bases between them. Germline-derived CDR1 and CDR2 are MNHEY and SVGAGI. CDR3 region: CASSSRSGIQYF. The CDR3 coding sequence is TGTGCCAGCAGTTCCCGGTCAGGCATTCAGTACTTC.

CDR3 region: CASSLYLTGQGGNEQFF. DNA for the CDR3: TGTGCCAGCAGCTTGTATTTAACGGGACAGGGGGGAAATGAGCAGTTCTTC. The chain joins TRBV5-6 to TRBJ2-1; 11 bases align to TRBD1. Germline V gene data show CDR1 as SGHDT and CDR2 as YYEEEE. V lost 1 base to trimming and J lost 7 bases; unmatched junction nucleotides: 10. The CDR3 spans 17 residues.

J is TRBJ2-5 and V is TRBV3-1 (or the pseudogene TRBV3-2); tentative D call: TRBD2 (5 bases). In germline, CDR1 is LGHDT, CDR2 YNNKEL (reference sequence). CDR3 length: 14 amino acids. The ends were cut back, 4 bases at V and 2 bases at J, with 11 bases in the middle. In nucleotides, the CDR3 is TGTGCCAGCAGCCCTCCACTAGAGCAAGAGACCCAGTACTTC. Translation gives CASSPPLEQETQYF.

The chain recombines TRBV5-5 with TRBJ2-5; 10 nucleotides match TRBD2. J was trimmed by 5 bases and V by 3 bases; bases with no gene match: 4. The CDR3 sequence is 14 residues long. The germline CDR1 and CDR2 sequences are SGHKS and YYEKEE (reference sequence). CDR3 sequence: CASSSGLAAETQYF. The CDR3 bases are TGTGCCAGCAGCTCAGGACTAGCGGCCGAGACCCAGTACTTC. Using reference TRBV5-5 and TRBJ2-5 for the parts outside the CDR3, the full variable domain is DAGVTQSPTHLIKTRGQQVTLRCSPISGHKSVSWYQQVLGQGPQFIFQYYEKEERGRGNFPDRFSARQFPNYSSELNVNALLLGDSALYLCASSSGLAAETQYFGPGTRLLVL.

This clone is a singleton in its sample. This chain uses TRBV27 with TRBJ1-2, with 9 nucleotides matching TRBD1. The CDR3 runs 12 residues. Germline-derived CDR1 and CDR2 are MNHEY and SMNVEV (reference sequence). V dropped 5 bases and J dropped 6; count of bases not matched to a gene: 1. CDR3 loop: CASSRQGDGYTF. CDR3 nucleotides: TGTGCCAGCAGTAGACAGGGGGATGGCTACACCTTC.

The chain carries TRBV30 and TRBJ1-1; tentative D call: TRBD1 (6 bases). This CDR3 has 13 residues. V lost 2 bases, J lost 7 bases, and 14 bases lay in between. Germline V gives CDR1 GTSNPN, CDR2 SVGIG (reference sequence). CDR3 amino acids: CAWSPWTALEAFF. CDR3 nucleotides: TGTGCCTGGAGTCCCTGGACAGCCCTTGAAGCTTTCTTT.

The chain links TRBV30 to TRBJ1-5; TRBD1 is a possible D gene (6 bases). V was clipped by 2 bases and J by 5 bases, with 13 bases between them. CDR3 length: 14 residues. Germline CDR1 and CDR2: GTSNPN and SVGIG (reference sequence). The CDR3 loop reads CAWSPDSSYQPQHF. As DNA, the CDR3 is TGTGCCTGGAGTCCGGACAGTTCATATCAGCCCCAGCATTTT.

The chain recombines TRBV11-3 with TRBJ2-3, with 8 bases fitting TRBD1. The CDR3 is 16 amino acids. With 5 bases clipped from V and 0 bases from J, the junction kept 7 bases outside the gene matches. CDR1 and CDR2 from the germline V gene are SGHNT and YENEEA. The CDR3 DNA sequence: TGTGCCAGCAGCAATGACAGGGGCGCTAGCACAGATACGCAGTATTTT. It codes for CASSNDRGASTDTQYF.

The V and J genes are TRBV18 and TRBJ1-2; 7 bases map to TRBD1. This CDR3 region has 14 residues. J was trimmed by 4 bases and V by 4 bases; bases with no gene match: 6. Germline CDR1 reads KGHSH; CDR2 reads LQKENI. CDR3 in DNA: TGTGCCAGCTCACGCCCCGACAGGGTCTATGGCTACACCTTC. Protein: CASSRPDRVYGYTF.

The genes are TRBV18 and TRBJ2-7, with TRBD1 as a possible D gene (6 bases). With 3 bases removed from V and 7 bases from J, the gap between germline ends came to 13 bases. The CDR3 runs 13 residues. The germline gives CDR1 KGHSH, CDR2 LQKENI. In DNA, the CDR3 is TGTGCCAGCTCACCTCTTACAGGGCGGGAGCAGTACTTC. This translates into CASSPLTGREQYF.

This clone was picked up many times. The rearrangement uses TRBV10-3 and TRBJ1-4; D ambiguous. The CDR3 contains 14 residues. Trimming cost V 0 bases and J 5 bases, with 7 bases left between them. CDR1 and CDR2 (germline): ENHRY, SYGVKD. CDR3 sequence: CAISESTGNEKLFF. The CDR3 coding sequence is TGTGCCATCAGTGAGTCGACGGGGAATGAAAAACTGTTTTTT.

This chain links TRBV4-2 with TRBJ2-2; TRBD1 matches 7 bases. J was trimmed by 4 bases and V by 1 base; bases with no gene match: 9. This CDR3 is 17 amino acids long. In germline, CDR1 is LGHNA, CDR2 YNFKEQ. CDR3 nucleotide sequence: TGTGCCAGCAGCCAAGGGGCACAGGGGAGCATCACCGGGGAGCTGTTTTTT. It yields the protein CASSQGAQGSITGELFF.

Turning to this clone: The sample carries other DNA sequences with the same CDR3. The genes are TRBV5-1 and TRBJ2-3, with 11 bases that match TRBD2. Trimming cost V 4 bases and J 2 bases; bases outside gene matches: 3. Germline lookup yields CDR1 SGHRS and CDR2 YFSETQ. The CDR3 loop spans 15 amino acids. CDR3 sequence: CASSLGLAVTDTQYF. The CDR3 DNA reads TGCGCCAGCAGCCTGGGACTAGCGGTCACAGATACGCAGTATTTT.

CDR3 loop: CASSPSVGTGNEQFF. The CDR3 DNA reads as TGTGCCAGCTCACCATCCGTAGGGACAGGTAATGAGCAGTTCTTC. The chain employs TRBV18 and TRBJ2-1; 8 bases agree with TRBD1. There are 15 residues in the CDR3. The V segment lost 2 bases and the J segment 7 bases; nucleotides outside the gene matches: 7. The V gene's germline CDR1 is KGHSH and CDR2 LQKENI.

The CDR3 loop reads CATRDRGSETNVLTF. The CDR3 DNA is TGTGCCACCCGGGACAGGGGCTCAGAAACCAACGTCCTGACTTTC. V gene TRBV10-3 combines with J gene TRBJ2-6, with 10 bases identical to TRBD1. The CDR3 runs to 15 residues. Germline CDR1 ENHRY, CDR2 SYGVKD. The junction had 11 bases not matched to a gene; V was cut back by 10 bases and J by 8 bases.

The chain couples TRBV7-2 to TRBJ1-5; the D gene is possibly TRBD1 (6 bases). The CDR3 has 14 amino acids. CDR1 is SGHTA and CDR2 is FQGNSA in the germline V gene. Trimming shortened V by 4 bases and J by 2 bases, and 9 bases separated the two germline ends. The CDR3 sequence: CASSSRTGNQPQHF. The CDR3 DNA reads as TGTGCCAGCAGCTCCCGGACAGGCAATCAGCCCCAGCATTTT.

The rearrangement links TRBV10-1 to TRBJ2-7; a possible D gene is TRBD2 (6 bases). V gave up 8 bases and J gave up 2 bases, with 10 bases separating them. This CDR3 contains 12 residues. The germline V gene encodes CDR1 WNHNN and CDR2 SYGVQD (reference sequence). The CDR3 DNA is TGCGCCAGCTCCCGCGGGGCCTACGAGCAGTACTTC. Residues: CASSRGAYEQYF.

The chain recombines TRBV7-2 with TRBJ2-7; 8 bases are a match to TRBD1. Trimming took 4 bases from V and 3 from J; bases not matched to a gene: 5. The CDR3 totals 14 residues. The germline gives CDR1 SGHTA, CDR2 FQGNSA. CDR3: CASSSGTGYYEQYF. Here the CDR3 DNA reads TGTGCCAGCAGCTCCGGGACAGGCTACTACGAGCAGTACTTC.

This sequence joins TRBV4-1 and TRBJ1-3; 9 bases map to TRBD1. Germline CDR1 and CDR2: MGHRA and YSYEKL. Germline trimming cut 2 bases from V and 2 bases from J; bases unmatched to any gene: 4. The CDR3 spans 16 residues. The CDR3 sequence: CASSQFRTGAGNTIYF. In nucleotides, the CDR3 is TGCGCCAGCAGCCAATTTCGGACAGGGGCTGGAAACACCATATATTTT.

V and J are TRBV30 and TRBJ1-6; TRBD1 matches 9 bases. Germline V gene lookup returns CDR1 GTSNPN and CDR2 SVGIG (reference sequence). The CDR3 runs to 17 residues. Germline trimming cut 4 bases from V and 10 bases from J; bases unmatched to any gene: 17. The CDR3 nucleotides read TGTGCCTGGACCCATCACGGGACAGGGAATCTTATATCACCCCTCCACTTT. It encodes CAWTHHGTGNLISPLHF.